Listed here are 26 T cell receptor beta chains from one sample, sequenced in a study of radiotherapy plus CTLA-4 blockade in lung cancer (dated by TCRdb to the late 2010s). Libraries were built with the immunoSEQ multiplex PCR assay. What TCRdb holds here is the immuneACCESS table cut down to in-frame rearrangements. Part of the clones is not present; checked against another copy, under half of the missing clones reflect an unresolved V gene, and the others are unexplained. The sample table lists about 72,000 clones, around four fifths of them with a count of one. The top ten clones comprise about 4.3% of the sample. The input for sequencing was peripheral blood, taken from a patient treated with radiotherapy plus ipilimumab. The receptor source for this set is a human donor with non-small cell lung cancer who had a partial response to radiotherapy plus ipilimumab.

V is TRBV6-1 and J is TRBJ2-7, with TRBD2 matching over 10 bases. The CDR3 sequence is 13 residues long. V shed 6 bases and J 5 bases; nucleotides not matched to a gene: 4. Germline V lookup: CDR1 MNHNS, CDR2 SASEGT. The CDR3 DNA is TGTGCCAGCAGGAAAGGGACTAGCGACGAGCAGTACTTC. Its translation: CASRKGTSDEQYF.

The chain uses TRBV4-2 and TRBJ2-5, with D unclear. This CDR3 contains 16 residues. Germline V gene lookup returns CDR1 LGHNA and CDR2 YNFKEQ. The V and J ends lost 0 bases and 4 bases respectively, with 15 bases between them. The DNA of the CDR3 is TGTGCCAGCAGCCAAGATGTTCCAGGTGTGGGAGAGACCCAGTACTTC. Protein sequence: CASSQDVPGVGETQYF.

The chain is built from TRBV10-2 and TRBJ2-6; 12 bases agree with TRBD1. V shed 6 bases, J shed 3 bases, and the junction held 6 bases outside the gene matches. Looked up from germline, CDR1 is WSHSY and CDR2 is SAAADI. The CDR3 totals 17 residues. The CDR3 coding sequence is TGCGCCAGCAGGGGACAGGGGGCAAAGGATGGGGCCAACGTCCTGACTTTC. Translation gives CASRGQGAKDGANVLTF.

This chain joins TRBV19 and TRBJ1-2; 7 bases are a match to TRBD1. The germline V gene encodes CDR1 LNHDA and CDR2 SQIVND (reference sequence). Trimming took 5 bases from V and 2 from J; bases not matched to a gene: 2. This CDR3 region has 13 residues. The CDR3 sequence is CASSRQGNYGYTF. As DNA, the CDR3 is TGTGCCAGTAGTCGACAGGGAAACTATGGCTACACCTTC.

This clone was seen only a few times. DNA for the CDR3: TGTGCCAGCAGCTTAGAGACAGGGCCTACCTACGAGCAGTACTTC. Translating gives CASSLETGPTYEQYF. This chain links TRBV11-3 with TRBJ2-7, with 7 nucleotides matching TRBD1. Germline CDR1 reads SGHNT; CDR2 reads YENEEA. After removal of 0 bases from V and 2 bases from J, the junction contained 4 bases not matched to a gene. CDR3 size: 15 residues.

This chain links TRBV28 with TRBJ2-7, with a tentative D call TRBD1 (6 bases). Trimming cost V 10 bases and J 5 bases, with 18 bases left between them. CDR3 length: 13 residues. Per germline, CDR1 MDHEN and CDR2 SYDVKM. Here the CDR3 DNA reads TGTGCCATCCAACAGGGACGAGAGGACGAGCAGTACTTC. As protein: CAIQQGREDEQYF.

This clone appeared a few times. V and J are TRBV7-3 and TRBJ1-5, with 9 bases that match TRBD1. The length of the CDR3 is 13 residues. Germline CDR1 and CDR2: SGHTA and FQGTGA. V was pared by 7 bases and J by 5 bases, with 3 bases of the junction left unmatched. DNA of the CDR3: TGTGCCAGCATAGGGACAGGGCATCAGCCCCAGCATTTT. It encodes CASIGTGHQPQHF.

Only a few counts were recorded for this clone. This chain joins TRBV5-4 and TRBJ1-2, with D unresolved. Trimming took 0 bases from V and 8 from J, leaving 14 bases between them. In germline, CDR1 is SGHNT, CDR2 YYREEE (reference sequence). The CDR3 spans 14 residues. CDR3 bases: TGTGCCAGCAGCTTGGCTGGGTGGGCTGGAGGCTACACCTTC. It encodes CASSLAGWAGGYTF.

This sequence joins TRBV9 and TRBJ1-2; 7 bases match TRBD1. Unmatched junction bases numbered 3, after V lost 3 bases and J lost 4 bases. CDR3 length equals 13 residues. Germline V lookup: CDR1 SGDLS, CDR2 YYNGEE. The CDR3 DNA reads as TGTGCCAGCAGCGCGGGACAGTCCTATGGCTACACCTTC. Amino acids: CASSAGQSYGYTF.

The chain uses TRBV28 and TRBJ2-1; TRBD2 agrees at 10 bases. With 1 base clipped from V and 7 bases from J, the junction kept 7 bases outside the gene matches. This CDR3 comprises 16 residues. Germline-derived CDR1 and CDR2 are MDHEN and SYDVKM. CDR3 coding DNA: TGTGCCAGCAGTTTATTCGCTAGCGGGAGCACTAATGAGCAGTTCTTC. This gives the protein CASSLFASGSTNEQFF.

The chain recombines TRBV19 with TRBJ1-1; tentatively, D is TRBD1 (6 bases). The CDR3 spans 14 residues. V was clipped by 5 bases and J by 3 bases, with 13 bases between them. The V gene's germline CDR1 is LNHDA and CDR2 SQIVND (reference sequence). CDR3 loop: CASSYRDLDTEAFF. Here the CDR3 DNA reads TGTGCCAGTAGTTACAGGGACCTTGACACTGAAGCTTTCTTT. Based on the CDR3 plus reference TRBV19 and TRBJ1-1, the full variable domain is DGGITQSPKYLFRKEGQNVTLSCEQNLNHDAMYWYRQDPGQGLRLIYYSQIVNDFQKGDIAEGYSVSREKKESFPLTVTSAQKNPTAFYLCASSYRDLDTEAFFGQGTRLTVV.

The chain combines TRBV11-2 with TRBJ1-2, with a possible D match to TRBD1 (6 bases). Germline V gene data show CDR1 as SGHAT and CDR2 as FQNNGV. Trimming took off 1 base at V and 3 bases at J, with 9 bases between the two ends. This CDR3 contains 14 residues. CDR3 DNA: TGTGCCAGCAGCTTAGGAGGGGGAGACTATGGCTACACCTTC. Protein product: CASSLGGGDYGYTF.

This chain connects TRBV11-3 to TRBJ2-7, with D tentatively TRBD1 (6 bases). The CDR3 totals 13 residues. The germline V gene has CDR1 SGHNT and CDR2 YENEEA. Trimming took 0 bases from V and 8 from J, leaving 11 bases between them. The CDR3: CASSLDQWGQQYF. In DNA, the CDR3 is TGTGCCAGCAGCTTAGATCAGTGGGGGCAGCAGTACTTC.

This chain links TRBV30 with TRBJ2-1; D remains unclear. Trimming left V 2 bases short and J 9 bases short, with 8 bases between. The V gene's germline CDR1 is GTSNPN and CDR2 SVGIG (reference sequence). This CDR3 has 11 amino acids. DNA for the CDR3: TGTGCCTGGAGTTCAGTTGGTGAGCAGTTCTTC. Translating it yields CAWSSVGEQFF.

This chain uses TRBV18 with TRBJ1-1; D remains unclear. The CDR3 runs 12 residues. From germline, CDR1 is KGHSH and CDR2 LQKENI. Between the trimmed V and J ends, which lost 2 bases and 11 bases, there was a span of 12 bases. The CDR3 region is CASSPSNSQAFF. In DNA form, the CDR3 reads TGTGCCAGCTCACCATCCAACTCACAGGCTTTCTTT.

The chain uses TRBV28 and TRBJ2-2; D might be TRBD1 (6 bases). Trimming pared 4 bases from V and 7 bases from J, leaving 10 bases between. Germline-derived CDR1 and CDR2 are MDHEN and SYDVKM. The length of the CDR3 is 13 residues. CDR3 residues: CASSWGPNGELFF. In DNA form, the CDR3 reads TGTGCCAGCAGTTGGGGGCCGAACGGGGAGCTGTTTTTT. The full variable domain, completed using reference TRBV28 and TRBJ2-2, is DVKVTQSSRYLVKRTGEKVFLECVQDMDHENMFWYRQDPGLGLRLIYFSYDVKMKEKGDIPEGYSVSREKKERFSLILESASTNQTSMYLCASSWGPNGELFFGEGSRLTVL.

The chain couples TRBV29-1 to TRBJ1-4; D call uncertain. The germline CDR1 and CDR2 sequences are SQVTM and ANQGSEA. V lost 7 bases and J lost 0, with 9 bases in between. This CDR3 is built from 13 residues. CDR3 in DNA: TGCAGCGCCCGACTGGCAACTAATGAAAAACTGTTTTTT. It translates to CSARLATNEKLFF. Combining the CDR3 with reference TRBV29-1 and TRBJ1-4 gives the whole variable domain SAVISQKPSRDICQRGTSLTIQCQVDSQVTMMFWYRQQPGQSLTLIATANQGSEATYESGFVIDKFPISRPNLTFSTLTVSNMSPEDSSIYLCSARLATNEKLFFGSGTQLSVL.

The chain combines TRBV6-6 with TRBJ2-2; D uncertain. Trimming cost V 8 bases and J 3 bases, with 13 bases left between them. The germline gives CDR1 MNHNY, CDR2 SVGAGI (reference sequence). This CDR3 spans 14 amino acids. This CDR3 is CASGPQDYTGELFF. The CDR3 DNA reads TGTGCCAGCGGCCCTCAGGATTACACCGGGGAGCTGTTTTTT.

This chain connects TRBV5-1 to TRBJ1-5, with D uncertain. Per germline, CDR1 SGHRS and CDR2 YFSETQ. Trimming stripped 0 bases from V and 2 bases from J, with 9 bases between. This CDR3 comprises 15 residues. CDR3 amino acids: CASSLEGGGNQPQHF. As DNA, the CDR3 is TGCGCCAGCAGCTTGGAAGGCGGGGGCAATCAGCCCCAGCATTTT. The whole variable domain, filled in from reference TRBV5-1 and TRBJ1-5, reads KAGVTQTPRYLIKTRGQQVTLSCSPISGHRSVSWYQQTPGQGLQFLFEYFSETQRNKGNFPGRFSGRQFSNSRSEMNVSTLELGDSALYLCASSLEGGGNQPQHFGDGTRLSIL.

The chain has TRBV4-2 and TRBJ2-3; 8 bases fit TRBD2. The CDR3 has 14 amino acids. In germline, CDR1 is LGHNA, CDR2 YNFKEQ. Unmatched junction bases numbered 3, after V lost 4 bases and J lost 3 bases. The CDR3 DNA follows: TGTGCCAGCAGCCCAGCGGGAGAGACAGATACGCAGTATTTT. Translation: CASSPAGETDTQYF.

This clone has only one observation. The chain combines TRBV28 with TRBJ2-3; 8 nucleotides line up with TRBD1. CDR1 and CDR2 (germline): MDHEN, SYDVKM. The CDR3 length is 13 residues. The junction had 0 bases not matched to a gene; V was cut back by 1 base and J by 6 bases. The CDR3 bases are TGTGCCAGCAGTTTATACAGGGGGGATACGCAGTATTTT. Translating gives CASSLYRGDTQYF.

The rearrangement links TRBV2 to TRBJ2-5; 7 bases are shared with TRBD1. J lost 4 bases, V lost 4 bases, and 6 bases had no gene match. Germline values: CDR1 SNHLY, CDR2 FYNNEI. The CDR3 is made up of 14 amino acids. CDR3 DNA sequence: TGTGCCAGCAGTGTGGCAGGGGGTCGAGAGACCCAGTACTTC. It is translated as CASSVAGGRETQYF.

This chain connects TRBV6-1 to TRBJ1-1; the D gene is possibly TRBD1 (6 bases). Germline V gene sequence: CDR1 MNHNS, CDR2 SASEGT. Trimming pared 6 bases from V and 1 base from J, leaving 15 bases between. CDR3 length: 15 residues. CDR3 DNA sequence: TGTGCCAGCAGGGTAATTGGGACACCGAACACTGAAGCTTTCTTT. It encodes CASRVIGTPNTEAFF.

V gene TRBV6-1 combines with J gene TRBJ2-1; D remains ambiguous. V lost 1 base to trimming and J lost 3 bases, with 10 bases between them. The CDR3 is 15 residues long. Germline V gene lookup returns CDR1 MNHNS and CDR2 SASEGT. In DNA, the CDR3 is TGTGCCAGCAGTGAAGGACCGCCAGGCTACAATGAGCAGTTCTTC. Amino acid sequence: CASSEGPPGYNEQFF.

J is TRBJ1-2 and V is TRBV28, with TRBD1 identical over 7 bases. CDR1 MDHEN and CDR2 SYDVKM come from the germline V gene. Germline trimming cut 4 bases from V and 6 bases from J; bases unmatched to any gene: 8. This CDR3 has 14 amino acids. CDR3 coding DNA: TGTGCCAGCAGTTCTACCGGGACAGCGAATGGCTACACCTTC. It yields the protein CASSSTGTANGYTF.

This chain connects TRBV18 to TRBJ2-3; D is unresolved. CDR3 length: 15 amino acids. CDR1 is KGHSH, CDR2 LQKENI, per germline. V was cut by 3 bases and J by 0 bases, with 10 bases left in between. CDR3 coding DNA: TGTGCCAGCTCACCCTCTCCTTCTAGCACAGATACGCAGTATTTT. This gives the protein CASSPSPSSTDTQYF.